The clone carrying this TCR beta chain was detected ten times or more. Clinical Activity Scores of at least 3, NOSPECS grades of at least 4 and durations under 3 months characterized ophthalmopathy patients. The source of the sample is a study of T cells in Graves' hyperthyroidism and ophthalmopathy. Amplified TCR beta CDR3 regions derived from RNA transcripts. The HTBI set primed first-round TCR CDR3 RT-PCR. TCRdb processed the multiplex PCR reads anew with MiXCR; each CDR3 protein has one entry. The sample consists of about 380,000 distinct CDR3 sequences, less than 20% of them appearing once. Unmatched junction bases numbered 10, after V lost 5 bases and J lost 13 bases. The germline V gene has CDR1 SEHNR and CDR2 FQNEAQ (reference sequence). The CDR3 is 14 residues long.

Sequencing input: blood. The receptor was isolated from a man between 18 and 29 years old with Graves' ophthalmopathy. The V gene is TRBV7-9, the J gene TRBJ2-1; 11 bases agree with TRBD1. In DNA, the CDR3 is TGTGCCAGCAGCACTCGGACAGGGGGCGAGGAACAGTTCTTC. It specifies CASSTRTGGEEQFF.